A single sample gave rise to the 30 T cell receptor beta chains below, sequenced in a study of read filtering for tumor transcriptome and immune sequencing. From around 440 ng of RNA, a library with molecular barcoded alpha/delta and beta/gamma adaptors was made. TCRdb reprocessed the reads via MiXCR and lists one record per CDR3 protein. The table records 94,000 or so distinct CDR3 sequences, 9% to 15% of them present only once. The sample taken for sequencing was a population of CD138-negative cells sorted from bone marrow. The receptors here all came from a donor aged 40 or older with multiple myeloma.

There are many counts of this clonotype. V usage is TRBV6-5 and J usage is TRBJ2-1; TRBD2 matches 10 bases. CDR3 length: 16 amino acids. With V trimmed by 6 bases and J by 4 bases, 9 bases remained unmatched. Germline V gene data show CDR1 as MNHEY and CDR2 as SVGAGI. The CDR3 is CASSTYTSGAYNEQFF. In DNA, the CDR3 is TGTGCCAGCAGCACCTACACTAGCGGGGCTTACAATGAGCAGTTCTTC.

In its sample, this clonotype was seen a few times. The rearrangement links TRBV30 to TRBJ1-2, with D perhaps TRBD1 (5 bases). The CDR3 covers 13 residues. Per germline, CDR1 GTSNPN and CDR2 SVGIG (reference sequence). V was shortened by 3 bases and J by 5 bases, with 13 bases between the two germline ends. CDR3 region: CAWRVAGTYGYTF. CDR3 DNA: TGTGCCTGGAGAGTCGCTGGGACGTATGGCTACACCTTC.

This chain connects TRBV7-2 to TRBJ2-4; TRBD2 matches 9 bases. Germline V CDR1 and CDR2: SGHTA, FQGNSA. V trimming: 0 bases; J trimming: 6 bases; junction bases outside the gene matches: 9. This CDR3 comprises 17 residues. In DNA, the CDR3 is TGTGCCAGCAGCTTAGCTAGTTCTAGCGGGATGCCAAACATTCAGTACTTC. It encodes CASSLASSSGMPNIQYF.

This clonotype was seen a few times. This may be a read error, as it is one base from a much larger clone. The CDR3 nucleotides are TGTGTCAGCAGCGTAGAAGGTGAGCAGTTCTTC. This translates into CVSSVEGEQFF. The genes are TRBV9 and TRBJ2-1, with no clear D. CDR1 and CDR2 (germline): SGDLS, YYNGEE. The CDR3 loop spans 11 amino acids.

This clonotype was picked up a small number of times. The gene calls are TRBV27 and TRBJ2-3, with 9 bases matching TRBD1. V trimming: 5 bases; J trimming: 4 bases; junction bases outside the gene matches: 16. This CDR3 is built from 18 residues. Germline CDR1 is MNHEY and CDR2 is SMNVEV (reference sequence). CDR3 in amino acids: CASSAAGTGTFHADTQYF. The CDR3 DNA is TGTGCCAGCAGTGCCGCCGGGACAGGGACGTTTCACGCAGATACGCAGTATTTT.

At least ten counts were recorded for this clonotype. The CDR3 region is CATLGLYQETQYF. CDR3 sequence (DNA): TGTGCCACCCTGGGGCTGTACCAAGAGACCCAGTACTTC. The rearrangement uses TRBV6-1 and TRBJ2-5, with D maybe TRBD1 (5 bases). The CDR3 totals 13 residues. Trimming stripped 10 bases from V and 0 bases from J, with 12 bases between. Germline CDR1 MNHNS, CDR2 SASEGT.

Points on this clonotype: At one of its ends the junction is not consistent with the germline gene, which may arise from a read error. The chain is built from TRBV7-7 and TRBJ2-1; D remains ambiguous. The CDR3 is 15 residues long. Germline loops: CDR1 SSHAT, CDR2 FNYEAQ (reference sequence). CDR3 sequence: CASSSDFSPYNEQFF. The CDR3 nucleotides are TGTGCTAGCAGCTCAGACTTTAGCCCCTACAATGAGCAGTTCTTC.

The chain joins TRBV18 to TRBJ2-4, with 8 bases matching TRBD1. J lost 8 bases, V lost 5 bases, and 5 bases had no gene match. This CDR3 is built from 13 residues. Germline V gene data show CDR1 as KGHSH and CDR2 as LQKENI. As DNA, the CDR3 is TGTGCCAGCTCATCAGGACAGGGTGACATTCAGTACTTC. Encoded protein: CASSSGQGDIQYF.

This clonotype was detected many times. The V and J genes are TRBV5-1 and TRBJ1-1; tentatively, D is TRBD1 (5 bases). Germline loops: CDR1 SGHRS, CDR2 YFSETQ. There are 15 residues in the CDR3. Trimming took 1 base from V and 2 from J, leaving 12 bases between them. The CDR3: CASSLSMGGNTEAFF. DNA of the CDR3: TGCGCCAGCAGCTTGTCCATGGGGGGAAACACTGAAGCTTTCTTT.

This clonotype came up many times. This chain joins TRBV28 and TRBJ1-1; 7 positions agree with TRBD1. The CDR3 extends over 16 amino acids. From germline, CDR1 is MDHEN and CDR2 SYDVKM. V gave up 5 bases and J gave up 3 bases; unmatched junction bases: 12. CDR3 sequence reads: CASSPRTGLTHTEAFF. The CDR3 DNA reads TGTGCCAGCAGTCCTAGGACAGGCCTAACCCACACTGAAGCTTTCTTT.

This clonotype was recorded many times. One end of the junction does not line up with germline, which may come from a read error. This sequence joins TRBV7-2 and TRBJ2-1; D call uncertain. The germline gives CDR1 SGHTA, CDR2 FQGNSA. This CDR3 has 13 amino acids. CDR3 amino acids: CASSPLVYDEQFF. Here the CDR3 DNA reads TGTGCCAGCAGTCCCTTAGTCTACGATGAGCAGTTCTTC.

This clonotype was recorded at least ten times. The J gene is TRBJ2-7, the V gene TRBV5-1; possibly TRBD1 or TRBD2 for D (5 bases each). Trimming shortened V by 4 bases and J by 0 bases, and 14 bases separated the two germline ends. From germline, CDR1 is SGHRS and CDR2 YFSETQ. CDR3 size: 15 residues. The CDR3 is CASSTSGTPSYEQYF. The CDR3 DNA follows: TGCGCCAGCAGCACCTCCGGGACCCCCTCCTACGAGCAGTACTTC.

The J gene is TRBJ1-3, the V gene TRBV27, with 7 positions matching TRBD1. With V trimmed by 2 bases and J by 4 bases, 5 bases remained unmatched. The CDR3 totals 15 residues. Germline CDR1 is MNHEY and CDR2 is SMNVEV (reference sequence). This CDR3 is CASSLKGAGGNTIYF. The DNA of the CDR3 is TGTGCCAGCAGTTTAAAGGGGGCAGGAGGAAACACCATATATTTT.

This clonotype was counted at least ten times. The chain carries TRBV5-1 and TRBJ1-4; D gene unclear. This CDR3 is built from 13 residues. Germline loops: CDR1 SGHRS, CDR2 YFSETQ. V lost 0 bases and J lost 4, with 4 bases in between. The CDR3 is CASSLDSNEKLFF. In DNA, the CDR3 is TGCGCCAGCAGCTTGGACAGTAATGAAAAACTGTTTTTT.

About this clonotype: A read error may be the cause here, since a much bigger clone is one base away. The chain employs TRBV7-2 and TRBJ2-2, with D maybe TRBD2 (6 bases). CDR3 size: 13 residues. Germline V gene sequence: CDR1 SGHTA, CDR2 FQGNSA. In DNA, the CDR3 is TGTGCCAGCAGTTCTCATCGGACCGGGGGGCTGTTTTTT. Amino acid sequence: CASSSHRTGGLFF.

This clonotype was counted many times. The chain employs TRBV15 and TRBJ1-5, with D maybe TRBD1 (6 bases). The length of the CDR3 is 15 residues. V was cut by 2 bases and J by 0 bases, with 8 bases left in between. Germline assignment: CDR1 LNHNV and CDR2 YYDKDF (reference sequence). In DNA form, the CDR3 reads TGTGCCACCAGCAGACAGGGGATTAGCAATCAGCCCCAGCATTTT. As protein: CATSRQGISNQPQHF. Full variable domain (missing parts from reference TRBV15 and TRBJ1-5): DAMVIQNPRYQVTQFGKPVTLSCSQTLNHNVMYWYQQKSSQAPKLLFHYYDKDFNNEADTPDNFQSRRPNTSFCFLDIRSPGLGDTAMYLCATSRQGISNQPQHFGDGTRLSIL.

This clonotype came up many times. The rearrangement joins TRBV25-1 to TRBJ2-7, with 8 bases aligning to TRBD1. The CDR3 contains 13 residues. The V segment lost 4 bases and the J segment 5 bases; nucleotides outside the gene matches: 4. In germline, CDR1 is MGHDK, CDR2 SYGVNS. This chain's CDR3 is CASSVRQGNEQYF. The CDR3 DNA reads TGTGCCAGCAGTGTACGACAGGGGAACGAGCAGTACTTC.

This clonotype was recorded at least ten times. This chain joins TRBV5-1 and TRBJ2-2, with 9 bases fitting TRBD2. V was clipped by 6 bases and J by 0 bases; unmatched bases: 9. CDR3 length equals 17 residues. CDR1 and CDR2 from the germline V gene are SGHRS and YFSETQ. CDR3 in DNA: TGCGCCAGCAACAGCGCAGCGGGAGGATCGAACACCGGGGAGCTGTTTTTT. It specifies CASNSAAGGSNTGELFF.

This clonotype was seen a few times. A much larger clone is a single base away; this may be a read error. This sequence joins TRBV5-1 and TRBJ2-5; D is unresolved. The germline CDR1 and CDR2 sequences are SGHRS and YFSETQ. V dropped 3 bases and J dropped 1 base, with 7 bases sitting between them. The CDR3 is 13 amino acids. This CDR3 reads CASSSSSQETQYF. CDR3 DNA sequence: TGCGCCAGCAGCTCCAGTTCCCAAGAGACCCAGTACTTC. Drawing the rest from reference TRBV5-1 and TRBJ2-5, the complete variable domain is KAGVTQTPRYLIKTRGQQVTLSCSPISGHRSVSWYQQTPGQGLQFLFEYFSETQRNKGNFPGRFSGRQFSNSRSEMNVSTLELGDSALYLCASSSSSQETQYFGPGTRLLVL.

This clonotype has at least ten counts. CDR3 DNA sequence: TGTGCCAGCAGCCCCGGGACTCGGAGTGGGGCAGATACGCAGTATTTT. This sequence encodes CASSPGTRSGADTQYF. The chain employs TRBV7-2 and TRBJ2-3; tentatively, D is TRBD2 (6 bases). Trimming removed 5 bases at V and 4 bases at J, with 19 bases between. Germline V gives CDR1 SGHTA, CDR2 FQGNSA. This CDR3 has 16 residues.

This clonotype was counted only a few times. This chain joins TRBV5-6 and TRBJ1-5; no definite D call. Per the germline V gene, CDR1 is SGHDT and CDR2 is YYEEEE. V lost 4 bases, J lost 6 bases, and 8 bases lay in between. The length of the CDR3 is 12 residues. The CDR3 sequence: CASSARGQPQHF. For the CDR3, the DNA is TGTGCCAGCAGCGCTCGCGGTCAGCCCCAGCATTTT.

This chain links TRBV7-9 with TRBJ1-1; TRBD1 aligns across 8 bases. CDR1 and CDR2 from the germline V gene are SEHNR and FQNEAQ (reference sequence). With 2 bases clipped from V and 5 bases from J, the junction kept 4 bases outside the gene matches. The CDR3 loop spans 14 amino acids. DNA for the CDR3: TGTGCCAGCAGCTTACAGGGGGCTTCGACTGAAGCTTTCTTT. It codes for CASSLQGASTEAFF. The full variable domain, its missing parts supplied by reference TRBV7-9 and TRBJ1-1, is DTGVSQNPRHKITKRGQNVTFRCDPISEHNRLYWYRQTLGQGPEFLTYFQNEAQLEKSRLLSDRFSAERPKGSFSTLEIQRTEQGDSAMYLCASSLQGASTEAFFGQGTRLTVV.

In this sample, this clonotype turned up a few times. This clone may be a read error of a much larger clone one base away. The chain recombines TRBV7-9 with TRBJ1-1; D is unresolved. The CDR3 contains 14 residues. Germline values: CDR1 SEHNR, CDR2 FQNEAQ (reference sequence). The DNA of the CDR3 is TGTGCCGGCAGCTTAGTCGCCGAGGCCGTTGAAGCTTTCTTT. Translating it yields CAGSLVAEAVEAFF.

This clonotype was observed many times. The chain employs TRBV12-3 or TRBV12-4 and TRBJ2-7; D gene unclear. The germline V and J ends were trimmed by 4 bases and 3 bases, with 10 bases remaining between them. This CDR3 has 13 residues. CDR3 DNA sequence: TGTGCCAGCAGTTACCCCCCTAGCTACGAGCAGTACTTC. The encoded protein is CASSYPPSYEQYF.

At least ten counts were recorded for this clonotype. V is TRBV27 and J is TRBJ1-1; weak D call: TRBD1 (6 bases). Germline CDR1 and CDR2: MNHEY and SMNVEV (reference sequence). The CDR3 has 18 amino acids. Trimming cost V 0 bases and J 0 bases, with 17 bases left between them. This chain's CDR3 is CASSLSLGGFGMNTEAFF. The CDR3 DNA is TGTGCCAGCAGTTTATCGTTGGGGGGCTTCGGGATGAACACTGAAGCTTTCTTT.

This clonotype was recorded at least ten times. The CDR3 nucleotides read TGTGCCAGCGCGGGGTTGGAAAATGAGCAGTTCTTC. Translating it yields CASAGLENEQFF. The J gene is TRBJ2-1, the V gene TRBV12-3 or TRBV12-4, with D perhaps matching TRBD2 (6 bases). CDR3 size: 12 residues. With 8 bases removed from V and 7 bases from J, the gap between germline ends came to 12 bases.

With regard to this clonotype: Being one base from a much bigger clone, this may be a read error. The gene calls are TRBV20-1 and TRBJ2-3; D is unresolved. The CDR3 extends over 13 amino acids. The ends were cut back, 0 bases at V and 6 bases at J, with 10 bases in the middle. CDR1 is DFQATT and CDR2 is SNEGSKA in the germline V gene (reference sequence). The CDR3 protein is CSARDPSVDTQYF. The CDR3 coding sequence is TGCAGTGCTAGAGATCCTAGTGTGGATACGCAGTATTTT.

This clonotype was seen at least ten times. V is TRBV28 and J is TRBJ2-3, with TRBD2 identical over 10 bases. CDR3 length: 17 amino acids. The V segment lost 1 base and the J segment 3 bases; nucleotides outside the gene matches: 7. Germline CDR1 is MDHEN and CDR2 is SYDVKM. In nucleotides, the CDR3 is TGTGCCAGCAGTTTATATTCTAGCGGGAGTGATACAGATACGCAGTATTTT. This gives the protein CASSLYSSGSDTDTQYF. The complete variable domain, with remaining parts taken from reference TRBV28 and TRBJ2-3, reads DVKVTQSSRYLVKRTGEKVFLECVQDMDHENMFWYRQDPGLGLRLIYFSYDVKMKEKGDIPEGYSVSREKKERFSLILESASTNQTSMYLCASSLYSSGSDTDTQYFGPGTRLTVL.

The table lists this clonotype with many counts. The chain recombines TRBV10-1 with TRBJ2-7; TRBD2 aligns across 8 bases. V lost 8 bases to trimming and J lost 6 bases; unmatched junction nucleotides: 6. CDR3 size: 12 residues. Germline V gives CDR1 WNHNN, CDR2 SYGVQD (reference sequence). In nucleotides, the CDR3 is TGCGCCAGCCGGTCTACTAGCGGCGAGCAGTACTTC. Protein: CASRSTSGEQYF.

This clonotype has a count of ten or more. The V gene is TRBV2, the J gene TRBJ2-3, with TRBD2 as a possible D gene (6 bases). This CDR3 comprises 13 residues. Germline CDR1 is SNHLY and CDR2 is FYNNEI. V lost 7 bases to trimming and J lost 0 bases, with 8 bases between them. The CDR3 protein is CASTGLSTDTQYF. The CDR3 DNA reads as TGTGCCAGCACAGGACTAAGCACAGATACGCAGTATTTT.